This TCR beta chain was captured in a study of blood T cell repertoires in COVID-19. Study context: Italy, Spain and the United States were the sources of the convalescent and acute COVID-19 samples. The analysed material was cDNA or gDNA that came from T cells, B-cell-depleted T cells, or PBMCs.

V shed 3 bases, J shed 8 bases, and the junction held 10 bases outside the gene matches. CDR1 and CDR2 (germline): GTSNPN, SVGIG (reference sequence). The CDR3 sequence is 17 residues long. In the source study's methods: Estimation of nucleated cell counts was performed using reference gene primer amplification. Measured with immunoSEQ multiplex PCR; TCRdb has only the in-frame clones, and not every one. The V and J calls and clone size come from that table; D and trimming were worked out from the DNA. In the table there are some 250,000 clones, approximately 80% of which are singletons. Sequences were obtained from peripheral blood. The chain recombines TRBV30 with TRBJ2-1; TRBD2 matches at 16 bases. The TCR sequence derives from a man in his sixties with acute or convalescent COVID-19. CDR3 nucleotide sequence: TGTGCCTGGAGCGGCTCCGGGACTAGCGGGGGGGGCTATGAGCAGTTCTTC. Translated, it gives CAWSGSGTSGGGYEQFF.